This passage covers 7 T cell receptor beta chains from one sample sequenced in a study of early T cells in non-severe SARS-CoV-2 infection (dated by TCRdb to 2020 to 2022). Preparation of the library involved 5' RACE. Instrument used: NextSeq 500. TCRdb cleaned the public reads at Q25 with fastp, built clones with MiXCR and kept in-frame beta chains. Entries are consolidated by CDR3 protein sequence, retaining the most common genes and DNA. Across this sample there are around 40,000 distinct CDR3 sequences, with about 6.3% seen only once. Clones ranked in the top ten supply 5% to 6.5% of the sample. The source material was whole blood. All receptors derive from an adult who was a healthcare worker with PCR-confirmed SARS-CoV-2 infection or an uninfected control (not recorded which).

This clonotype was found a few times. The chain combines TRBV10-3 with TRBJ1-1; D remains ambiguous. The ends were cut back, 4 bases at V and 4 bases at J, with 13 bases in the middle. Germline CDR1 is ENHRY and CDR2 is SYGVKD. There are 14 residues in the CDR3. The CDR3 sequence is CAISVQPGGTEAFF. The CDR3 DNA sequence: TGTGCCATCAGTGTTCAACCCGGTGGCACTGAAGCTTTCTTT.

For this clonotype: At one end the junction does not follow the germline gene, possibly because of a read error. CDR3 protein: CASSLAPSGKLFF. In DNA form, the CDR3 reads TGTGCCAGCAGTCTAGCCCCCTCTGGGAAACTGTTTTTT. The genes are TRBV12-3 or TRBV12-4 and TRBJ1-4; unclear D gene. This CDR3 has 13 residues.

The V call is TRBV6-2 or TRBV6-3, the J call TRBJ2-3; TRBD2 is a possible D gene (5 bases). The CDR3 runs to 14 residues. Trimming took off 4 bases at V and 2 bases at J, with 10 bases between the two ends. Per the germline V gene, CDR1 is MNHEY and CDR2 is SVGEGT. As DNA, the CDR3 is TGTGCCAGCAGTTTCGGACTTGCCACAGATACGCAGTATTTT. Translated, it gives CASSFGLATDTQYF.

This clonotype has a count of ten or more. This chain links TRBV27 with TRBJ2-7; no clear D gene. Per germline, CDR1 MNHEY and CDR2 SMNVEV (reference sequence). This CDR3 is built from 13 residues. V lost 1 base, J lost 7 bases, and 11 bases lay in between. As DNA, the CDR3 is TGTGCCAGCAGTTTATGCCCCACCTGTGAGCAGTACTTC. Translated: CASSLCPTCEQYF.

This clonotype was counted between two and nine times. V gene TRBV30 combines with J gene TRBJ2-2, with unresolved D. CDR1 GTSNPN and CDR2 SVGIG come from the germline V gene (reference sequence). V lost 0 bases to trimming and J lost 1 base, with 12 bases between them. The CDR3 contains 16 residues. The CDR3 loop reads CAWSVAPQMNTGELFF. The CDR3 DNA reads TGTGCCTGGAGTGTCGCTCCTCAAATGAACACCGGGGAGCTGTTTTTT.

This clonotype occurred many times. CDR3 sequence reads: CASGRQGMNTEAFF. The CDR3, as DNA: TGTGCTAGTGGCCGTCAGGGGATGAACACTGAAGCTTTCTTT. The genes are TRBV12-5 and TRBJ1-1; a possible D gene is TRBD1 (6 bases). This CDR3 has 14 residues. Germline V gene lookup returns CDR1 LGHNT and CDR2 FRNRAP. V was shortened by 6 bases and J by 0 bases, with 11 bases between the two germline ends.

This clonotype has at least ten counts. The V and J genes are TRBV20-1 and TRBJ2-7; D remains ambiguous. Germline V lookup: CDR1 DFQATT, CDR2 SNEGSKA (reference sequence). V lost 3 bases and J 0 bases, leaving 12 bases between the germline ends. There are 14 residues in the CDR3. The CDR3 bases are TGCAGTGCTAGGGGTGGGGAAATCTCCTACGAGCAGTACTTC. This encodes CSARGGEISYEQYF.